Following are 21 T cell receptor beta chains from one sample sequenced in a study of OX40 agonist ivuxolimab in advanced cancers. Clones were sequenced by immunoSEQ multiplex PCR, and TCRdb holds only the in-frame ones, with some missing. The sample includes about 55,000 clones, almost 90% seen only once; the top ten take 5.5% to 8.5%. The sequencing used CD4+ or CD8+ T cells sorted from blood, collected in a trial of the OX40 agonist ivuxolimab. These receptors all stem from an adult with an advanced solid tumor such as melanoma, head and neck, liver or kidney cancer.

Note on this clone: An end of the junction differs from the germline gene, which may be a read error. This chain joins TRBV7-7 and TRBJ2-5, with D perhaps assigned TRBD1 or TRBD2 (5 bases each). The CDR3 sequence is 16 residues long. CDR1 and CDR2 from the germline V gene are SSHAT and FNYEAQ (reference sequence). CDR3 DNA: TGTGCTAGCAGCTTAGGGATAGGGACGTCACAAGAGACCCAGTACTTC. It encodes CASSLGIGTSQETQYF. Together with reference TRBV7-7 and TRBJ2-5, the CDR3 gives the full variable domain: GAGVSQSPRYKVTKRGQDVTLRCDPISSHATLYWYQQALGQGPEFLTYFNYEAQPDKSGLPSDRFSAERPEGSISTLTIQRTEQRDSAMYRCASSLGIGTSQETQYFGPGTRLLVL.

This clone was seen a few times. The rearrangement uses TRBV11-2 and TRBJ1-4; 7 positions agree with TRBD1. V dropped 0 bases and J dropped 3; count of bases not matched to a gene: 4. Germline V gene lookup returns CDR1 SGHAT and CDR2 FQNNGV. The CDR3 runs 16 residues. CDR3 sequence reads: CASSLDQGTANEKLFF. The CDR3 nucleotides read TGTGCCAGCAGCTTAGATCAGGGGACAGCTAATGAAAAACTGTTTTTT.

CDR3 nucleotide sequence: TGTGCCAGCAGCTTAGTCGACAGGAAAGTCACTGAAGCTTTCTTT. Translated: CASSLVDRKVTEAFF. The chain employs TRBV11-2 and TRBJ1-1, with D possibly TRBD1 on 6 matching bases. There are 15 residues in the CDR3. Germline V gene lookup returns CDR1 SGHAT and CDR2 FQNNGV. Deletions cut 1 base from V and 4 bases from J, with 13 bases between.

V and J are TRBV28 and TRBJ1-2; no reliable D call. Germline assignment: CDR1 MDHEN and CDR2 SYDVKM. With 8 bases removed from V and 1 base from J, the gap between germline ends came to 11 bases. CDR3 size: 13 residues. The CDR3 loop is CASHNGLNYGYTF. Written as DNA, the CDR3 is TGTGCCAGCCACAACGGACTTAACTATGGCTACACCTTC.

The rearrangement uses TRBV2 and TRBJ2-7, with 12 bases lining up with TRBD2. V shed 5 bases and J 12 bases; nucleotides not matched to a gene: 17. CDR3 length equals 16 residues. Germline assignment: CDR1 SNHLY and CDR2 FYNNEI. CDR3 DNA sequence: TGTGCCAGCAGTTCCGGGACTAGCGGGCCCACCCCTGGGGGGTACTTC. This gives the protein CASSSGTSGPTPGGYF.

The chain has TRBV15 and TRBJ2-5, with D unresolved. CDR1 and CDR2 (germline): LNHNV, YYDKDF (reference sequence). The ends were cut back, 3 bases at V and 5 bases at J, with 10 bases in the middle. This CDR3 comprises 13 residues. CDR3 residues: CATSSQMGETQYF. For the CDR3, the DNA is TGTGCCACCAGCAGCCAAATGGGGGAGACCCAGTACTTC.

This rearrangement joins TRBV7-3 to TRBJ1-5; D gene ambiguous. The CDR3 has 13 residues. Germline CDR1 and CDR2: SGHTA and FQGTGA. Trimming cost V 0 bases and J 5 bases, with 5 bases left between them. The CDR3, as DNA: TGTGCCAGCAGCTTAACGTTAGATCAGCCCCAGCATTTT. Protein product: CASSLTLDQPQHF.

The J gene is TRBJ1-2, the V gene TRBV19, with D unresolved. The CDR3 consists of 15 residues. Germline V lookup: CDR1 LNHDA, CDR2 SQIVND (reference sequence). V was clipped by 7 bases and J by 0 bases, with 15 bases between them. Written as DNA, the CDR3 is TGTGCCAGTACCTTGGGAGGTGGTCCTAACTATGGCTACACCTTC. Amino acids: CASTLGGGPNYGYTF.

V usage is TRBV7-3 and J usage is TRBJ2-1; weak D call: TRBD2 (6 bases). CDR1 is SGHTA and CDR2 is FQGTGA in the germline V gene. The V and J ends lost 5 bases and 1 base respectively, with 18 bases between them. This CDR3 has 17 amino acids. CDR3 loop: CASSAGGWAGSYNEQFF. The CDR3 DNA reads TGTGCCAGCAGCGCCGGGGGATGGGCTGGTTCCTACAATGAGCAGTTCTTC.

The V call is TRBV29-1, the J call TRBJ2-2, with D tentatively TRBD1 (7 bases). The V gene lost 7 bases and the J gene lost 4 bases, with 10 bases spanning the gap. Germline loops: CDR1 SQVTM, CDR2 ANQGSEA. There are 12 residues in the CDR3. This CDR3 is CSGQGGTGELFF. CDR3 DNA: TGCAGCGGTCAGGGGGGCACCGGGGAGCTGTTTTTT.

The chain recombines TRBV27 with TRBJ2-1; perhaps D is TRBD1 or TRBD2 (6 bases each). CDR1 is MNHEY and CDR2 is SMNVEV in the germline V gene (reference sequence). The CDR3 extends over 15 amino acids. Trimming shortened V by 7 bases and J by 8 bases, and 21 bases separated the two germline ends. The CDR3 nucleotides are TGTGCCAGCACCCCAGCCGGGGGACACAGCGATGAGCAGTTCTTC. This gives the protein CASTPAGGHSDEQFF.

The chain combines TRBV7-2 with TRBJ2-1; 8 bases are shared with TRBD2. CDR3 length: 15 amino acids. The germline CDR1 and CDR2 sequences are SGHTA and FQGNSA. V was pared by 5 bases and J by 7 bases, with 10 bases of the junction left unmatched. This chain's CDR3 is CASSPREGDGNEQFF. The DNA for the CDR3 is TGTGCCAGCAGCCCCCGGGAGGGAGACGGAAATGAGCAGTTCTTC.

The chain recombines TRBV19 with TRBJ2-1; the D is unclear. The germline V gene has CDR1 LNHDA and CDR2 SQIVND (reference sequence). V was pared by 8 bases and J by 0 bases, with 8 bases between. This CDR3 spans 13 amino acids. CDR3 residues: CASRPRSYNEQFF. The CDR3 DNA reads TGTGCCAGTCGACCCCGCTCCTACAATGAGCAGTTCTTC. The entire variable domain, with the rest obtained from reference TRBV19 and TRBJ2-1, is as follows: DGGITQSPKYLFRKEGQNVTLSCEQNLNHDAMYWYRQDPGQGLRLIYYSQIVNDFQKGDIAEGYSVSREKKESFPLTVTSAQKNPTAFYLCASRPRSYNEQFFGPGTRLTVL.

The CDR3 region has the DNA TGTGCCAGTAGTAACACAGGGAATACCTATGGCTACACCTTC. Translating it yields CASSNTGNTYGYTF. The genes are TRBV19 and TRBJ1-2, with D tentatively TRBD1 (6 bases). The CDR3 runs to 14 residues. V was cut by 4 bases and J by 4 bases, with 13 bases left in between. CDR1 is LNHDA, CDR2 SQIVND, per germline (reference sequence).

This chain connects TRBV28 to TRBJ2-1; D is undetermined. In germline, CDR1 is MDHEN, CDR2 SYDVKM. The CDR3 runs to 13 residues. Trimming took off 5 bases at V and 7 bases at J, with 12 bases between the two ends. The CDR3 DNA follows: TGTGCCAGCAGTCTACCCCGCCGAAATGAGCAGTTCTTC. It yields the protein CASSLPRRNEQFF.

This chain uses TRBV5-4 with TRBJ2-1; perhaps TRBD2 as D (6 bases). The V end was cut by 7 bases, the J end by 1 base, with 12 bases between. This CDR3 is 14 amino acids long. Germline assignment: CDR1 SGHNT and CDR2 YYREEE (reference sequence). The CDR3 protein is CASSGGDSYNEQFF. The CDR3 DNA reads TGTGCCAGCTCCGGGGGTGATTCCTACAATGAGCAGTTCTTC.

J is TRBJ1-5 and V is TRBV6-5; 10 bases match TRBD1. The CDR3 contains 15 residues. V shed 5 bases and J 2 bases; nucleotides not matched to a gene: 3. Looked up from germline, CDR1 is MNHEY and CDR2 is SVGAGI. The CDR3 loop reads CASSVGTGGNQPQHF. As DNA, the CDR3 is TGTGCCAGCAGTGTAGGGACAGGGGGCAATCAGCCCCAGCATTTT.

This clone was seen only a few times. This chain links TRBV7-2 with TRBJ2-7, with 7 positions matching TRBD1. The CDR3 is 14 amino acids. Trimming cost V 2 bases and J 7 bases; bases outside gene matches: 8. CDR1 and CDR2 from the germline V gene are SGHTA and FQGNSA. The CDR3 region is CASSLNKGAQEQYF. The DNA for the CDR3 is TGTGCCAGCAGCTTAAACAAGGGGGCGCAGGAGCAGTACTTC.

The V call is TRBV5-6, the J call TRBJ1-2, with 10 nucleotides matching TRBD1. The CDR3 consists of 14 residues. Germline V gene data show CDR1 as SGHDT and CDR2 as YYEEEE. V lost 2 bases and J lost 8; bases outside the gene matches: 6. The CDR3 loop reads CASSFVGTGDGYTF. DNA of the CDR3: TGTGCCAGCAGCTTTGTGGGGACAGGGGACGGCTACACCTTC.

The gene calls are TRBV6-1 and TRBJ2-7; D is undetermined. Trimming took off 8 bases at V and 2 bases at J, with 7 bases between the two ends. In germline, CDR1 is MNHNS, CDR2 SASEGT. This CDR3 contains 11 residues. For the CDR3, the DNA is TGTGCCAGCGCCCAGACCTACGAGCAGTACTTC. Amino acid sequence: CASAQTYEQYF.

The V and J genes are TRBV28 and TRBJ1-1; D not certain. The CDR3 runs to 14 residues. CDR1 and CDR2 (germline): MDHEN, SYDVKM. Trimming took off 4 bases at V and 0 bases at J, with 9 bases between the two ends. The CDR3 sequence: CASSSPLMNTEAFF. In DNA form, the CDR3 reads TGTGCCAGCAGTTCTCCCCTCATGAACACTGAAGCTTTCTTT.